The 23 T cell receptor beta chains below all came from one sample that was sequenced in a study of cytomegalovirus exposure and HLA in healthy donors. Primers for the PCR totalled 60 Vbeta and 13 Jbeta. Profiling relied on immunoSEQ multiplex PCR, and the TCRdb table lists in-frame clones only, not all of them. The table lists fewer than 200,000 clones, roughly 89% of them singletons, with more than 0.7% in the top ten. Sequenced input: PBMCs. Receptors originate from a woman aged 25 to 45 in good health and CMV-seronegative.

The V and J genes are TRBV28 and TRBJ1-5; D possibly corresponds to TRBD1 (5 bases). The germline gives CDR1 MDHEN, CDR2 SYDVKM. The CDR3 spans 15 residues. V lost 7 bases to trimming and J lost 0 bases, with 13 bases between them. Written as DNA, the CDR3 is TGTGCCAGCACCCCGGGACTTCGTAGCAATCAGCCCCAGCATTTT. Translated, it gives CASTPGLRSNQPQHF. Full variable domain (remainder filled in from reference TRBV28 and TRBJ1-5): DVKVTQSSRYLVKRTGEKVFLECVQDMDHENMFWYRQDPGLGLRLIYFSYDVKMKEKGDIPEGYSVSREKKERFSLILESASTNQTSMYLCASTPGLRSNQPQHFGDGTRLSIL.

CDR3 in amino acids: CASSPPWGGINQPQHF. The CDR3 DNA sequence: TGTGCCAGCAGTCCTCCATGGGGGGGAATCAATCAGCCCCAGCATTTT. The chain is built from TRBV25-1 and TRBJ1-5; D may be TRBD1 (5 bases). Germline-derived CDR1 and CDR2 are MGHDK and SYGVNS. The CDR3 consists of 16 residues. Between the trimmed V and J ends, which lost 5 bases and 3 bases, there was a span of 17 bases. The entire variable domain, with the rest obtained from reference TRBV25-1 and TRBJ1-5, is as follows: EADIYQTPRYLVIGTGKKITLECSQTMGHDKMYWYQQDPGMELHLIHYSYGVNSTEKGDLSSESTVSRIRTEHFPLTLESARPSHTSQYLCASSPPWGGINQPQHFGDGTRLSIL.

This sequence joins TRBV9 and TRBJ2-5; 10 bases are shared with TRBD1. V dropped 4 bases and J dropped 5; count of bases not matched to a gene: 11. This CDR3 has 16 residues. The V gene's germline CDR1 is SGDLS and CDR2 YYNGEE. CDR3 amino acids: CASSTERQGAGETQYF. CDR3 nucleotide sequence: TGTGCCAGCAGCACAGAGAGACAGGGGGCAGGGGAGACCCAGTACTTC.

CDR3 protein: CASSLGLGLVEETQYF. Written as DNA, the CDR3 is TGTGCCAGCAGCTTAGGCTTAGGCCTAGTGGAAGAGACCCAGTACTTC. V usage is TRBV11-2 and J usage is TRBJ2-5; unclear D gene. Germline CDR1 and CDR2: SGHAT and FQNNGV. Trimming pared 1 base from V and 3 bases from J, leaving 15 bases between. The CDR3 sequence is 16 residues long.

The chain joins TRBV2 to TRBJ1-5, with 7 bases identical to TRBD1. V lost 2 bases to trimming and J lost 7 bases; unmatched junction nucleotides: 5. CDR3 length equals 14 residues. Germline V gives CDR1 SNHLY, CDR2 FYNNEI. The CDR3 sequence is CASSEPYRGQPQHF. The CDR3 DNA reads TGTGCCAGCAGTGAACCCTACAGGGGACAGCCCCAGCATTTT. The full variable domain, its missing parts supplied by reference TRBV2 and TRBJ1-5, is EPEVTQTPSHQVTQMGQEVILRCVPISNHLYFYWYRQILGQKVEFLVSFYNNEISEKSEIFDDQFSVERPDGSNFTLKIRSTKLEDSAMYFCASSEPYRGQPQHFGDGTRLSIL.

The chain uses TRBV27 and TRBJ2-3, with 7 bases lining up with TRBD1. This CDR3 spans 13 amino acids. Germline V lookup: CDR1 MNHEY, CDR2 SMNVEV (reference sequence). Trimming took 8 bases from V and 5 from J; bases not matched to a gene: 7. For the CDR3, the DNA is TGTGCCAGCGTTAGGAACAGGGGAGATACGCAGTATTTT. Its translation: CASVRNRGDTQYF.

The genes are TRBV9 and TRBJ2-5; TRBD1 is a possible D gene (5 bases). The J call may be mistaken, given a closer DNA end match to TRBJ2-7. Germline CDR1 SGDLS, CDR2 YYNGEE. The CDR3 is made up of 14 amino acids. DNA of the CDR3: TGTGCCAGCAGCGTAGCAGGGCGCTCCTACGAGCAGTACTTC. This gives the protein CASSVAGRSYEQYF.

CDR3 bases: TGTGCCAGCCGGGATTCCGGACTGAGCGGGGCCAACGTCCTGACTTTC. This gives the protein CASRDSGLSGANVLTF. The chain couples TRBV19 to TRBJ2-6, with a weak D call TRBD2 (5 bases). The CDR3 consists of 16 residues. Germline CDR1 is LNHDA and CDR2 is SQIVND (reference sequence). Deletions cut 9 bases from V and 4 bases from J, with 19 bases between.

The chain joins TRBV27 to TRBJ2-7; the match to TRBD1 covers 8 bases. The CDR3 consists of 15 residues. Losses at the gene ends were 7 bases for V and 2 bases for J; bases not matched to a gene: 10. Germline V CDR1 and CDR2: MNHEY, SMNVEV (reference sequence). The CDR3 loop reads CASTPSDRAPYEQYF. CDR3 DNA: TGTGCCAGCACCCCTTCGGACAGGGCCCCCTACGAGCAGTACTTC.

This clone was recorded only once. Different DNA sequences within this sample yield the same CDR3. The rearrangement links TRBV7-8 to TRBJ2-3, with D possibly matching TRBD2 (5 bases). The CDR3 extends over 13 amino acids. CDR1 SGHVS and CDR2 FQNEAQ come from the germline V gene. With 1 base removed from V and 4 bases from J, the gap between germline ends came to 6 bases. CDR3 region: CASSLGGADTQYF. The CDR3 DNA sequence: TGTGCCAGCAGCTTAGGGGGAGCAGATACGCAGTATTTT.

The rearrangement links TRBV7-2 to TRBJ2-3, with D perhaps TRBD2 (7 bases). The CDR3 has 15 amino acids. The germline V and J ends were trimmed by 0 bases and 2 bases, with 9 bases remaining between them. Looked up from germline, CDR1 is SGHTA and CDR2 is FQGNSA. In DNA, the CDR3 is TGTGCCAGCAGCTTAGCACGGGGGGCCACAGATACGCAGTATTTT. Protein sequence: CASSLARGATDTQYF.

J is TRBJ1-2 and V is TRBV6-1; D perhaps matches TRBD1 (6 bases). The CDR3 is made up of 13 amino acids. With 1 base removed from V and 4 bases from J, the gap between germline ends came to 7 bases. CDR1 is MNHNS and CDR2 is SASEGT in the germline V gene. The CDR3 nucleotides read TGTGCCAGCAGTGAAGGGACAGCCTATGGCTACACCTTC. Amino acid sequence: CASSEGTAYGYTF.

The rearrangement uses TRBV5-1 and TRBJ2-2, with 7 bases fitting TRBD2. J was trimmed by 0 bases and V by 0 bases; bases with no gene match: 2. Germline V CDR1 and CDR2: SGHRS, YFSETQ. CDR3 size: 16 residues. The DNA of the CDR3 is TGCGCCAGCAGCTTGGGGCTAGCGGCGAACACCGGGGAGCTGTTTTTT. This translates into CASSLGLAANTGELFF.

The chain recombines TRBV18 with TRBJ2-7; D is unresolved. The V end lost 0 bases, the J end lost 2 bases, and 5 bases lay between the germline ends. The CDR3 totals 13 residues. CDR1 and CDR2 (germline): KGHSH, LQKENI. CDR3 region: CASSPPSAYEQYF. CDR3 nucleotides: TGTGCCAGCTCACCACCGAGTGCCTACGAGCAGTACTTC.

The chain joins TRBV6-1 to TRBJ2-5; TRBD2 matches 7 bases. The ends lost 6 bases at V and 0 bases at J; junction bases unmatched: 7. The CDR3 contains 15 residues. Germline CDR1 is MNHNS and CDR2 is SASEGT. The CDR3 region is CASSRNAGDQETQYF. The CDR3 nucleotides are TGTGCCAGCAGCAGAAACGCGGGGGACCAAGAGACCCAGTACTTC.

The J gene is TRBJ1-3, the V gene TRBV28, with TRBD1 matching 9 bases. V lost 5 bases, J lost 5 bases, and 10 bases stayed unmatched. The CDR3 length is 16 residues. Germline V gene sequence: CDR1 MDHEN, CDR2 SYDVKM. The CDR3 spells CASSPRGQGDRNTIYF. The CDR3 region has the DNA TGTGCCAGCAGTCCCAGGGGACAGGGAGACCGAAACACCATATATTTT.

This chain uses TRBV15 with TRBJ1-5; D may be TRBD1 (6 bases). The CDR3 runs to 14 residues. The V gene's germline CDR1 is LNHNV and CDR2 YYDKDF (reference sequence). V was pared by 3 bases and J by 7 bases, with 13 bases between. DNA of the CDR3: TGTGCCACCAGCAGGGGGGACATCGCCCAGCCCCAGCATTTT. As protein: CATSRGDIAQPQHF.

The chain couples TRBV28 to TRBJ2-5, with TRBD1 matching over 8 bases. This CDR3 contains 16 residues. Germline values: CDR1 MDHEN, CDR2 SYDVKM. The V segment lost 6 bases and the J segment 0 bases; nucleotides outside the gene matches: 9. The CDR3: CASRASGTGNQETQYF. The CDR3 nucleotides are TGTGCCAGCAGGGCCTCCGGGACAGGTAACCAAGAGACCCAGTACTTC.

About this clone itself: Distinct nucleotide sequences in the sample also encode this CDR3. The chain combines TRBV5-1 with TRBJ2-7; 9 bases match TRBD2. This CDR3 comprises 14 residues. V gave up 4 bases and J gave up 0 bases; unmatched junction bases: 2. Germline-derived CDR1 and CDR2 are SGHRS and YFSETQ. CDR3 bases: TGCGCCAGCAGCCTTAGCGGGAGCTCCTACGAGCAGTACTTC. It is translated as CASSLSGSSYEQYF. Based on the CDR3 plus reference TRBV5-1 and TRBJ2-7, the full variable domain is KAGVTQTPRYLIKTRGQQVTLSCSPISGHRSVSWYQQTPGQGLQFLFEYFSETQRNKGNFPGRFSGRQFSNSRSEMNVSTLELGDSALYLCASSLSGSSYEQYFGPGTRLTVT.

The chain is built from TRBV5-1 and TRBJ2-2; D might be TRBD2 (6 bases). Trimming took off 2 bases at V and 0 bases at J, with 11 bases between the two ends. Germline V lookup: CDR1 SGHRS, CDR2 YFSETQ. The CDR3 is 16 residues long. CDR3 nucleotide sequence: TGCGCCAGCAGCTTCTTAGCGGCAACGAACACCGGGGAGCTGTTTTTT. The encoded protein is CASSFLAATNTGELFF.

The gene calls are TRBV7-7 and TRBJ2-1; tentatively, D is TRBD1 (6 bases). V lost 1 base, J lost 0 bases, and 10 bases lay in between. The CDR3 has 16 residues. Per germline, CDR1 SSHAT and CDR2 FNYEAQ (reference sequence). CDR3 nucleotide sequence: TGTGCCAGCAGCTTAGACAGGGCTAGCTCCTACAATGAGCAGTTCTTC. This encodes CASSLDRASSYNEQFF.

The chain is built from TRBV4-1 and TRBJ1-4; D is possibly TRBD1 (5 bases). With 7 bases removed from V and 6 bases from J, the gap between germline ends came to 27 bases. The CDR3 contains 18 residues. Per the germline V gene, CDR1 is MGHRA and CDR2 is YSYEKL. For the CDR3, the DNA is TGCGCCAGCAAGGCTCCGGGGGGGGAGTGGGGTGGTGATGAAAAACTGTTTTTT. Encoded protein: CASKAPGGEWGGDEKLFF.

The rearrangement joins TRBV7-9 to TRBJ1-3; 10 bases fit TRBD1. This CDR3 spans 16 amino acids. V was pared by 5 bases and J by 4 bases, with 8 bases of the junction left unmatched. Germline CDR1 and CDR2: SEHNR and FQNEAQ (reference sequence). CDR3 sequence reads: CASSPTGTGAGNTIYF. CDR3 DNA: TGTGCCAGCAGCCCCACCGGGACAGGGGCCGGAAACACCATATATTTT.